The 22 T cell receptor beta chains in this list originate from one sample, sequenced in a study of blood T cells in healthy people across ages. PCR was performed a second time for about 7 to 12 cycles using a sample-barcoded 5' primer and a J-beta primer mix. Via MiXCR, TCRdb re-called the 5' RACE reads, giving one row per CDR3 protein. This repertoire shows about 1,500,000 distinct CDR3 sequences, about 40% found once; its top ten account for roughly 7.7%. The sequenced sample consisted of blood. The receptors shown here come from a woman in her late teens or twenties in good health.

This chain links TRBV6-5 with TRBJ1-4, with no clear D. V dropped 0 bases and J dropped 0 bases, with 8 bases sitting between them. CDR3 size: 16 residues. The germline V gene encodes CDR1 MNHEY and CDR2 SVGAGI. CDR3 loop: CASSYSAEATNEKLFF. Here the CDR3 DNA reads TGTGCCAGCAGTTACTCGGCAGAAGCAACTAATGAAAAACTGTTTTTT.

This clonotype was found many times. The rearrangement uses TRBV29-1 and TRBJ2-7; TRBD1 agrees at 7 bases. Germline CDR1 is SQVTM and CDR2 is ANQGSEA. V trimming: 3 bases; J trimming: 6 bases; junction bases outside the gene matches: 8. The CDR3 is made up of 13 amino acids. This chain's CDR3 is CSVDRQGKGEQYF. The DNA for the CDR3 is TGCAGCGTTGACAGACAGGGAAAGGGCGAGCAGTACTTC.

This clonotype has at least ten counts. The chain uses TRBV28 and TRBJ1-1, with 8 bases identical to TRBD1. The V segment lost 7 bases and the J segment 5 bases; nucleotides outside the gene matches: 6. The CDR3 is made up of 13 amino acids. Germline assignment: CDR1 MDHEN and CDR2 SYDVKM. CDR3 region: CASTRTGTTEAFF. The CDR3 DNA follows: TGTGCCAGCACCCGGACAGGGACGACTGAAGCTTTCTTT.

The chain joins TRBV7-9 to TRBJ2-1; 9 bases fit TRBD2. V lost 8 bases to trimming and J lost 7 bases; unmatched junction nucleotides: 9. This CDR3 has 14 residues. Germline CDR1 reads SEHNR; CDR2 reads FQNEAQ (reference sequence). The CDR3 region is CASAPAGGGNEQFF. CDR3 sequence (DNA): TGTGCCAGCGCCCCGGCGGGAGGGGGGAATGAGCAGTTCTTC.

The CDR3 spells CASSPSGTRGGIYNEQFF. The CDR3 bases are TGTGCCAGCAGCCCCTCCGGGACACGGGGCGGGATTTACAATGAGCAGTTCTTC. The chain links TRBV28 to TRBJ2-1; either TRBD1 or TRBD2 may supply D (6 bases each). The CDR3 runs 18 residues. V shed 6 bases and J shed 4 bases, with 25 bases lying between them. Germline V lookup: CDR1 MDHEN, CDR2 SYDVKM.

This clonotype was counted between two and nine times. Being one base from a much bigger clone, this may be a read error. The chain has TRBV20-1 and TRBJ2-7; 7 nucleotides agree with TRBD2. This CDR3 has 14 amino acids. Germline CDR1 reads DFQATT; CDR2 reads SNEGSKA (reference sequence). DNA of the CDR3: TGCAGCGGAGGGACGAGGACTAGAGGCAATGAGCAGTACTTC. Translation: CSGGTRTRGNEQYF.

This clonotype was found a few times. J is TRBJ2-3 and V is TRBV6-2 or TRBV6-3; TRBD1 might be the D (6 bases). V was trimmed by 5 bases and J by 2 bases, leaving 11 bases between them. CDR1 and CDR2 from the germline V gene are MNHEY and SVGEGT. The CDR3 is made up of 14 amino acids. This CDR3 reads CASSGGSYTDTQYF. CDR3 nucleotides: TGTGCCAGCAGTGGGGGCTCCTACACAGATACGCAGTATTTT.

This clonotype has only a few counts. The chain joins TRBV12-3 or TRBV12-4 to TRBJ2-7; 10 nucleotides align to TRBD2. The CDR3 loop spans 15 amino acids. With V trimmed by 5 bases and J by 6 bases, 10 bases remained unmatched. The CDR3 here is CASSPSGGAASEQYF. CDR3 sequence (DNA): TGTGCCAGCAGTCCCAGCGGGGGGGCCGCCTCCGAGCAGTACTTC.

V gene TRBV6-5 combines with J gene TRBJ2-3, with a weak D call TRBD2 (5 bases). The V end was cut by 6 bases, the J end by 3 bases, with 13 bases between. Germline-derived CDR1 and CDR2 are MNHEY and SVGAGI. CDR3 length: 14 residues. The CDR3 loop is CASRKTTGTDTQYF. For the CDR3, the DNA is TGTGCCAGCAGAAAAACCACGGGGACAGATACGCAGTATTTT.

V and J are TRBV7-9 and TRBJ1-1, with D unresolved. Germline V CDR1 and CDR2: SEHNR, FQNEAQ (reference sequence). Trimming removed 1 base at V and 4 bases at J, with 10 bases between. There are 14 residues in the CDR3. The CDR3 region has the DNA TGTGCCAGCAGCTTAGACGCGACGGGCACTGAAGCTTTCTTT. This translates into CASSLDATGTEAFF. The complete variable domain, with remaining parts taken from reference TRBV7-9 and TRBJ1-1, reads DTGVSQNPRHKITKRGQNVTFRCDPISEHNRLYWYRQTLGQGPEFLTYFQNEAQLEKSRLLSDRFSAERPKGSFSTLEIQRTEQGDSAMYLCASSLDATGTEAFFGQGTRLTVV.

This clonotype was observed a few times. The rearrangement links TRBV7-9 to TRBJ1-2; 8 bases match TRBD1. CDR1 SEHNR and CDR2 FQNEAQ come from the germline V gene (reference sequence). The CDR3 is 15 amino acids. V was clipped by 5 bases and J by 4 bases; unmatched bases: 9. The CDR3 loop is CASSLGQGSRYGYTF. CDR3 sequence (DNA): TGTGCCAGCAGCCTAGGACAGGGTTCCCGCTATGGCTACACCTTC.

This clonotype was recorded a few times. The rearrangement links TRBV29-1 to TRBJ2-7, with D perhaps being TRBD1 or TRBD2 (5 bases each). Germline V gene sequence: CDR1 SQVTM, CDR2 ANQGSEA. This CDR3 has 13 residues. The V gene lost 7 bases and the J gene lost 4 bases, with 17 bases spanning the gap. DNA for the CDR3: TGCAGCGGAGGGGAGCAAAGACCGTACGAGCAGTACTTC. The encoded protein is CSGGEQRPYEQYF.

The CDR3 protein is CASSVASGRSYEQYF. The CDR3, as DNA: TGTGCCAGCAGCGTAGCTAGCGGGAGGTCCTACGAGCAGTACTTC. V and J are TRBV9 and TRBJ2-7, with 11 bases fitting TRBD2. The CDR3 spans 15 residues. V trimming: 0 bases; J trimming: 1 base; junction bases outside the gene matches: 0. Germline CDR1 is SGDLS and CDR2 is YYNGEE.

CDR3 sequence: CASSTVRRETQYF. CDR3 sequence (DNA): TGTGCCAGCAGTACCGTTCGGCGAGAGACCCAGTACTTC. The chain uses TRBV28 and TRBJ2-5, with D uncertain. Germline V lookup: CDR1 MDHEN, CDR2 SYDVKM. V lost 5 bases and J 4 bases, leaving 11 bases between the germline ends. The CDR3 covers 13 residues.

On this clonotype itself: A junction boundary mismatches the germline segment, possibly from a read error. The CDR3 nucleotides read TGTGCCATCCGTGAGGCCTACGGGGGCGAGCAGTTCTTC. It yields the protein CAIREAYGGEQFF. The chain uses TRBV10-3 and TRBJ2-1; the D gene could be TRBD1 or TRBD2 (6 bases each). The CDR3 runs 13 residues. CDR1 and CDR2 from the germline V gene are ENHRY and SYGVKD.

V gene TRBV12-3 or TRBV12-4 combines with J gene TRBJ2-7; 8 bases map to TRBD2. The V gene end was trimmed by 9 bases and the J gene end by 7 bases; junction bases not matched to a gene: 20. The CDR3 extends over 16 amino acids. The CDR3 here is CASMPARLARYNEQYF. As DNA, the CDR3 is TGTGCCAGTATGCCAGCAAGACTAGCGCGATACAATGAGCAGTACTTC.

The rearrangement links TRBV29-1 to TRBJ2-7; TRBD1 aligns across 7 bases. The trim removed 5 bases at V and 0 bases at J, leaving 4 bases unmatched. The CDR3 sequence is 13 residues long. Per the germline V gene, CDR1 is SQVTM and CDR2 is ANQGSEA. The CDR3 nucleotides are TGCAGCGTTCTGACAGGGAGCTCCTACGAGCAGTACTTC. Protein: CSVLTGSSYEQYF.

This clonotype was counted a few times. J is TRBJ2-3 and V is TRBV20-1, with D perhaps matching TRBD1 (5 bases). CDR1 is DFQATT and CDR2 is SNEGSKA in the germline V gene (reference sequence). The CDR3 runs 16 residues. The V and J ends lost 0 bases and 2 bases respectively, with 15 bases between them. The CDR3 loop reads CSARDIRASYTDTQYF. The CDR3 DNA sequence: TGCAGTGCTAGAGATATCAGGGCCAGTTACACAGATACGCAGTATTTT.

V usage is TRBV5-1 and J usage is TRBJ2-7; perhaps TRBD2 as D (7 bases). Trimming took off 5 bases at V and 5 bases at J, with 17 bases between the two ends. In germline, CDR1 is SGHRS, CDR2 YFSETQ. There are 14 residues in the CDR3. CDR3 amino acids: CASRPGTGGNEQYF. DNA of the CDR3: TGCGCCAGCAGACCCGGGACGGGGGGCAACGAGCAGTACTTC. Supplemented by reference TRBV5-1 and TRBJ2-7, the full variable domain reads KAGVTQTPRYLIKTRGQQVTLSCSPISGHRSVSWYQQTPGQGLQFLFEYFSETQRNKGNFPGRFSGRQFSNSRSEMNVSTLELGDSALYLCASRPGTGGNEQYFGPGTRLTVT.

CDR3 amino acids: CASSLASASYNEQYF. The CDR3, as DNA: TGCGCCAGCAGCTTGGCTAGCGCTTCCTACAATGAGCAGTACTTC. The chain employs TRBV5-1 and TRBJ2-1, with a weak D call TRBD2 (6 bases). The J call may be faulty, since TRBJ2-7 better matches the DNA end. Germline CDR1 SGHRS, CDR2 YFSETQ. The CDR3 has 15 residues.

This chain links TRBV6-1 with TRBJ2-5; 7 bases fit TRBD2. The end of the DNA is better explained by TRBJ2-7, so the J call may be wrong. The germline V gene has CDR1 MNHNS and CDR2 SASEGT. This CDR3 has 13 residues. The CDR3 sequence is CASPRGGSYEQYF. In DNA form, the CDR3 reads TGTGCCTCCCCACGTGGCGGGAGCTACGAGCAGTACTTC.

CDR3 DNA: TGTGCCAGCAGCCGCGCGGGGGGACCGTCCTACAATGAGCAGTTCTTC. As protein: CASSRAGGPSYNEQFF. The V gene is TRBV12-3 or TRBV12-4, the J gene TRBJ2-1, with TRBD2 identical over 8 bases. This CDR3 region has 16 residues. Trimming removed 6 bases from V and 1 base from J; junction bases left unmatched: 8.